The sequence of this T cell receptor (beta chain) was determined in a study of identical twins listed by TCRdb under 2016. In terms of the full investigation: To test whether fetal clonotypes persist, this study deep-sequenced TCR alpha and beta repertoires from monozygotic twins, from unrelated adults of various ages, and from cord blood. To rule out contamination, replicate twin experiments were performed at different times with different library preparation protocols. Study-wide conclusions, independent of this receptor: Zero-insertion analyses could be partly confounded by invariant T cells such as MAIT and iNKT, though diverse VJ usage argued against such confounding for most clonotypes. In monozygotic twins, recombination models systematically underestimated out-of-frame TCR alpha sharing, but the models matched the sharing seen between unrelated individuals. Abundant cord blood beta clonotypes had fewer insertions, young adult naive repertoires showed a similar but weaker trend, and memory repertoires showed no such trend. Because the same donors could not be followed over many years, the conclusions relied on cross-sectional statistical analysis. A weaker excess of twin sharing was found in beta out-of-frame sequences because the signal-to-noise ratio was lowered by fewer shared sequences. Compared with coincidental sharing between unrelated individuals, an excess of low generation-probability sequences was observed among out-of-frame TCR alpha sequences shared between twins.

Remarks on this clonotype: The antigen it binds to is not known. No base-level quality is on record; no much larger clone is a single base apart.

Every donor in the study was a healthy Caucasian. Three pairs of female monozygotic twins, all aged about 18 to 29 years, made up the twin cohort. Peripheral blood mononuclear cells were used as the source from which RNA for TCR libraries was isolated. The method was 5' RACE. These reads were obtained on an Illumina HiSeq 2000. Template switching added a universal primer binding site, and the final cDNA carried a unique molecular identifier that allowed TCR cDNA molecules to be counted accurately. Specific primers in the conserved constant-segment region were used to synthesize first-strand cDNA for the TCR alpha and beta chains. To control for contamination, every cDNA library carried two barcodes: a SMART-Mk sample barcode plus Illumina barcodes. TruSeq adapter sequences and Illumina sample barcodes were added in two successive PCR steps. The Illumina HiSeq platform was used with custom primers to sequence TCR alpha and beta cDNA libraries. In the source study's methods: Raw reads were processed with MiGEC to extract unique molecular identifiers, and MiXCR was used to determine CDR3 positions. For each individual, recombination models were inferred using an EM algorithm with the repgenHMM and IGoR tools. Shared clonotype analysis was performed with the tcR package in R, normalizing sharing by the product of cloneset sizes. To study raw recombination without the effects of thymic and clonal selection, out-of-frame nonproductive sequences were analyzed. TCRdb handled the public reads itself, with Q25 trimming in fastp and clone calling in MiXCR, and kept productive beta chains. Rows are unified per CDR3 protein, each entry keeping the most common DNA and genes. These V and J calls originate from TCRdb's pipeline instead of the authors' own analysis. For this sample the table gives nearly 650,000 distinct CDR3 sequences, of which 7.1% were detected only once. Of the sample, less than 2% is held by the ten largest clones.

These records were also assigned to another study, of yellow fever vaccine responses in identical twins. Reported in the second study: According to the authors, in identical twins the way T cells responded to vaccination appeared partly convergent and partly personalized. Focusing on identical twins, the study followed the T cell clones that responded to the vaccine, and did so with precision.

The source of this sequence is a woman younger than 30 in good health. Sequenced: PBMCs.

The nucleotide sequence reads as follows: TGTGCCAGCAGTTTATGGGGGGTCGGCTCCTACAATGAGCAGTTCTTC. Its amino acids are CASSLWGVGSYNEQFF. Recombination linked TRBV28 to TRBJ2-1; the D element could tentatively be TRBD1 or TRBD2, as 5 bases agree for each. V lost 0 bases and J lost 0 bases; the stretch between them is 9 bases long. CDR1 and CDR2 (MDHEN, SYDVKM) derive from the germline V gene. The CDR3 sequence holds 16 residues, the cysteine and phenylalanine included. The sequence is cut down to CDR3 DNA, 48 bases in frame from base 1. Full variable domain (CDR3 extended with the reference TRBV28 and TRBJ2-1 proteins): DVKVTQSSRYLVKRTGEKVFLECVQDMDHENMFWYRQDPGLGLRLIYFSYDVKMKEKGDIPEGYSVSREKKERFSLILESASTNQTSMYLCASSLWGVGSYNEQFFGPGTRLTVL.